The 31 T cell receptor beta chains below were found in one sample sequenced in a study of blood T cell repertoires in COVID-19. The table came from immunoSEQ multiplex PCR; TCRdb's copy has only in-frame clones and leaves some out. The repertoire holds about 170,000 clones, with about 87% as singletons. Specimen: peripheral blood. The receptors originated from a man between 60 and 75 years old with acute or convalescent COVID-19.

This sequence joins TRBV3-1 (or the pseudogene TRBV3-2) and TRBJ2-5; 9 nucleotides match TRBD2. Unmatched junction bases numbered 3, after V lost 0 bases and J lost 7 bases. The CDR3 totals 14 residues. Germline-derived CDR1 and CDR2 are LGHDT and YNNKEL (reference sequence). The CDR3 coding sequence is TGTGCCAGCAGCCAAGAGGGCGGGAGGGGGACCCAGTACTTC. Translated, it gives CASSQEGGRGTQYF.

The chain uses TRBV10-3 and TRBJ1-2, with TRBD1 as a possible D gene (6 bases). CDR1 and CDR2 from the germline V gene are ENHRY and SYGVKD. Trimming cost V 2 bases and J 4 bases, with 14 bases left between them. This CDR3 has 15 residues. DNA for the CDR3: TGTGCCATCAGTGAGGAGGGGGAGATTGGCTATGGCTACACCTTC. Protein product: CAISEEGEIGYGYTF.

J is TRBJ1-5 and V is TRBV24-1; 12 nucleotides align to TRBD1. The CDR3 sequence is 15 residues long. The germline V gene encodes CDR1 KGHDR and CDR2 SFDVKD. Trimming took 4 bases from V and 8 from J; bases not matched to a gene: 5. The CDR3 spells CATSDPGQGAEPQHF. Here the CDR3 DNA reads TGTGCCACCAGTGACCCGGGACAGGGGGCTGAGCCCCAGCATTTT.

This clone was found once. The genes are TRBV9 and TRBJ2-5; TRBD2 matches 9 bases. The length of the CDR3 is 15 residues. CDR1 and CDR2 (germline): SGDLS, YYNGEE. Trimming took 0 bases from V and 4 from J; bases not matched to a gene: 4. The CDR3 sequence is CASSVGGGARETQYF. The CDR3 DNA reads TGTGCCAGCAGCGTAGGCGGGGGGGCCCGAGAGACCCAGTACTTC.

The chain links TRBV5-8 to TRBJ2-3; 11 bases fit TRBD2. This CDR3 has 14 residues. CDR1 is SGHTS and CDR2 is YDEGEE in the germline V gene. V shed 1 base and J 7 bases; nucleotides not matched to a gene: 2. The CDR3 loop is CASSLTSGGYTQYF. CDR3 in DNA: TGTGCCAGCAGCTTGACTAGCGGGGGATATACGCAGTATTTT.

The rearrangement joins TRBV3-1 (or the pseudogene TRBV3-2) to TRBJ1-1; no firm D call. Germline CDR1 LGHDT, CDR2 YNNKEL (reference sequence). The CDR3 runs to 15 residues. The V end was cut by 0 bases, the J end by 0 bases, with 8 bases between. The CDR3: CASSQEQLMNTEAFF. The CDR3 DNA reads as TGTGCCAGCAGCCAAGAACAGCTCATGAACACTGAAGCTTTCTTT.

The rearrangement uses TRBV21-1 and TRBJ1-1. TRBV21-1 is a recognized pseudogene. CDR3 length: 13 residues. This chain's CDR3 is CASSKVSLGEAFF. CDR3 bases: TGTGCCAGCAGCAAAGTTTCCCTCGGTGAAGCTTTCTTT.

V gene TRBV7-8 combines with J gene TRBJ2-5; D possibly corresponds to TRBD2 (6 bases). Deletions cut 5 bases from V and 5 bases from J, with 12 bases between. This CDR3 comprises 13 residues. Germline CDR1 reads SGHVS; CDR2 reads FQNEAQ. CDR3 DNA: TGTGCCAGCAGCCCCCAAGGGAGGGAGACCCAGTACTTC. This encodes CASSPQGRETQYF.

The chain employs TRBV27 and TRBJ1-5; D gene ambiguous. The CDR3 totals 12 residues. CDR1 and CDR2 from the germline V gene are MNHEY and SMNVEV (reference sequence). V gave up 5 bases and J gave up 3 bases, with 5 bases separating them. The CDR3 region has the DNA TGTGCCAGCAGTCCTTTCAATCAGCCCCAGCATTTT. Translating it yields CASSPFNQPQHF.

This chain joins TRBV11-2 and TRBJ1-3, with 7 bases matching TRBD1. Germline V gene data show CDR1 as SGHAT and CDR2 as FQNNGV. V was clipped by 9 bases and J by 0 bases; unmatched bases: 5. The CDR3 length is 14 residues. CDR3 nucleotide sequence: TGTGCCAGTTTACAGGGGCTCTCTGGAAACACCATATATTTT. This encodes CASLQGLSGNTIYF.

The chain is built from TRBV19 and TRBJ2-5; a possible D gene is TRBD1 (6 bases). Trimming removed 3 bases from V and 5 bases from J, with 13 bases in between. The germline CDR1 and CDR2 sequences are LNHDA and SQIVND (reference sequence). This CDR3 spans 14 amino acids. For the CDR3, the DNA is TGTGCCAGTAGTATCCACAGGGTTGAGGAGACCCAGTACTTC. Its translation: CASSIHRVEETQYF.

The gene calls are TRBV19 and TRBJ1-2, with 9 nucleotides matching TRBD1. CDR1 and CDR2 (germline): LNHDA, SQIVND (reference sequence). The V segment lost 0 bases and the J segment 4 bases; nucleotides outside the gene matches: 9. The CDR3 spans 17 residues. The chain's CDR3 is CASSIDFGQGRFYGYTF. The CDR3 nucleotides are TGTGCCAGTAGTATAGATTTCGGACAGGGGAGGTTCTATGGCTACACCTTC. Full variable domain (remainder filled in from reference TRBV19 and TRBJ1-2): DGGITQSPKYLFRKEGQNVTLSCEQNLNHDAMYWYRQDPGQGLRLIYYSQIVNDFQKGDIAEGYSVSREKKESFPLTVTSAQKNPTAFYLCASSIDFGQGRFYGYTFGSGTRLTVV.

CDR3 sequence reads: CAIMGQGAFGYTF. The DNA of the CDR3 is TGTGCCATCATGGGACAGGGGGCGTTTGGCTACACCTTC. This sequence joins TRBV10-3 and TRBJ1-2, with 12 positions matching TRBD1. V shed 7 bases and J 7 bases; nucleotides not matched to a gene: 4. The CDR3 totals 13 residues. CDR1 and CDR2 (germline): ENHRY, SYGVKD.

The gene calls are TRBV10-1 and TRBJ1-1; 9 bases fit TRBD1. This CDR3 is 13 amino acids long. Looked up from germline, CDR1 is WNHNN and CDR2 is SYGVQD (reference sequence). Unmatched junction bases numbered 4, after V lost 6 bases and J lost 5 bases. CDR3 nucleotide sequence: TGCGCCAGCAGCGACAGGGGGTGGACTGAAGCTTTCTTT. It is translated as CASSDRGWTEAFF.

The CDR3 DNA reads TGTGCCAGCAGTCCCGGGGACAGCGCCCAAGAGACCCAGTACTTC. Its protein product is CASSPGDSAQETQYF. The rearrangement links TRBV27 to TRBJ2-5, with TRBD1 matching over 7 bases. The CDR3 loop spans 15 amino acids. Germline trimming cut 5 bases from V and 1 base from J; bases unmatched to any gene: 7. Per germline, CDR1 MNHEY and CDR2 SMNVEV (reference sequence).

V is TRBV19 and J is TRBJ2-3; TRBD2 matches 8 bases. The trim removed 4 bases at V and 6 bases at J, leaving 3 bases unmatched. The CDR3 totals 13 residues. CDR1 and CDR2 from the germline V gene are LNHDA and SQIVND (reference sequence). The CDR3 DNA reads TGTGCCAGTAGTACGCGGACTAGCGATACGCAGTATTTT. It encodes CASSTRTSDTQYF.

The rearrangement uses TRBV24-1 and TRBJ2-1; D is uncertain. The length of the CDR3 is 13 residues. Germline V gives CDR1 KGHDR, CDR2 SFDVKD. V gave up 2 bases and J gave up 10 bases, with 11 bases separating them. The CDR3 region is CATSDSLLREQFF. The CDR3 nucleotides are TGTGCCACCAGTGATTCCTTACTGAGAGAGCAGTTCTTC.

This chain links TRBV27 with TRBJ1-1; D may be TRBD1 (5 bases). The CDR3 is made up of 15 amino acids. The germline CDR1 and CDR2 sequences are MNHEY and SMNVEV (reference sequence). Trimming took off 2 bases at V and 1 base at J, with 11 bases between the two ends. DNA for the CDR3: TGTGCCAGCAGTTTACAAAGGGGCGCGAACACTGAAGCTTTCTTT. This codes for CASSLQRGANTEAFF.

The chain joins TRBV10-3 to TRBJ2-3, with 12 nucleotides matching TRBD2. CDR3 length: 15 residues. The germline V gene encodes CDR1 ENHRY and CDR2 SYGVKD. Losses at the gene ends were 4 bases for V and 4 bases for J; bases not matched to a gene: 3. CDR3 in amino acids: CAISGTSGVADTQYF. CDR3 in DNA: TGTGCCATCAGTGGGACTAGCGGGGTGGCAGATACGCAGTATTTT.

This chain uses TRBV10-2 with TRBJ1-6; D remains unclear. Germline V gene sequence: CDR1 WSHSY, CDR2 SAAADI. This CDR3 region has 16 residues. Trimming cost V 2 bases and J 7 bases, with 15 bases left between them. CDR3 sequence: CASSEVSQAGNSPLHF. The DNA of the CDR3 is TGCGCCAGCAGTGAGGTTAGTCAGGCGGGGAATTCACCCCTCCACTTT.

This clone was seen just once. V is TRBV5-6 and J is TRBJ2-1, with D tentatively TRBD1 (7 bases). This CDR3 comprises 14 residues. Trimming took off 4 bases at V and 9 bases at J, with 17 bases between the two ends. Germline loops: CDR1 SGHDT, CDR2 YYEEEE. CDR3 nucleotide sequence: TGTGCCAGCAGCCAGGGACAGCCCGGGGGTGAGCAGTTCTTC. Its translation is CASSQGQPGGEQFF.

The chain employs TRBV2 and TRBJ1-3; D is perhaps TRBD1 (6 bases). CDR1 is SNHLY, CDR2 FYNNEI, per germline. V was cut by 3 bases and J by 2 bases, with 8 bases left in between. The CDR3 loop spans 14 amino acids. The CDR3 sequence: CASSENRAGNTIYF. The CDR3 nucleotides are TGTGCCAGCAGTGAGAACAGGGCTGGAAACACCATATATTTT.

The DNA for the CDR3 is TGTGCCAGTAGTACCGACACCGGGGAGCTGTTTTTT. As protein: CASSTDTGELFF. The rearrangement uses TRBV19 and TRBJ2-2, with D unresolved. CDR1 and CDR2 (germline): LNHDA, SQIVND (reference sequence). Trimming pared 4 bases from V and 3 bases from J, leaving 3 bases between. This CDR3 has 12 residues.

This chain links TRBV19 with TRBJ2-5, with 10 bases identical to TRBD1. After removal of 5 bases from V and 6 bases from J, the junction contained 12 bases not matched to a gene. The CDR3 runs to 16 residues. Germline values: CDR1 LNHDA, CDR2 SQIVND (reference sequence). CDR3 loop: CASSVPGTGAGKTQYF. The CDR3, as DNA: TGTGCCAGTAGTGTCCCGGGGACAGGGGCTGGGAAGACCCAGTACTTC.

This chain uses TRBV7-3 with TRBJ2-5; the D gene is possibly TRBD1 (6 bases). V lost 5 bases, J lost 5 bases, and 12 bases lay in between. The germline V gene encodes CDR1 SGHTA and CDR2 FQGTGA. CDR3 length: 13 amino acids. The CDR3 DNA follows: TGTGCCAGCAGCCCGGACAGAGGGGAGACCCAGTACTTC. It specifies CASSPDRGETQYF.

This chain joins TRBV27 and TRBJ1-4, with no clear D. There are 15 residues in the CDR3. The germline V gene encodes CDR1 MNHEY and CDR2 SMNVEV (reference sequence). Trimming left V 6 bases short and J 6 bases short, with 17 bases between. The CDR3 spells CASRYQLGRDEKLFF. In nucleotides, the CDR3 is TGTGCCAGCAGATACCAACTGGGGAGGGATGAAAAACTGTTTTTT.

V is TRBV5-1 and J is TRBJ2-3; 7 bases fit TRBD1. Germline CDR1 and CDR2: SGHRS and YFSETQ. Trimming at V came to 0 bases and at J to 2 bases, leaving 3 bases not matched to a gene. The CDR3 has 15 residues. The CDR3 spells CASSLVQGPTDTQYF. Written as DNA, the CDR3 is TGCGCCAGCAGCTTGGTACAGGGGCCCACAGATACGCAGTATTTT.

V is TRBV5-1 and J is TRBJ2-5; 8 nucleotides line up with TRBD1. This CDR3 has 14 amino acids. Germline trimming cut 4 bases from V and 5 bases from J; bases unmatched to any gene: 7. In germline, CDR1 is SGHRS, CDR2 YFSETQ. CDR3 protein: CASSPAGGAETQYF. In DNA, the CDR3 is TGCGCCAGCAGCCCAGCAGGGGGCGCGGAGACCCAGTACTTC.

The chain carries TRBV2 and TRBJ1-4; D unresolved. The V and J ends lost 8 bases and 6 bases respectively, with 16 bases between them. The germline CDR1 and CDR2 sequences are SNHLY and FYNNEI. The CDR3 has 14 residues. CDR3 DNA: TGTGCCAGCGTCGGTATTGACATGTATGAAAAACTGTTTTTT. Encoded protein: CASVGIDMYEKLFF.

CDR3: CASSPGPSGNTIYF. In nucleotides, the CDR3 is TGTGCCAGCAGTCCAGGGCCTTCTGGAAACACCATATATTTT. The gene calls are TRBV7-3 and TRBJ1-3, with D tentatively TRBD1 (5 bases). The germline gives CDR1 SGHTA, CDR2 FQGTGA. CDR3 size: 14 residues. V was clipped by 6 bases and J by 1 base, with 10 bases between them.

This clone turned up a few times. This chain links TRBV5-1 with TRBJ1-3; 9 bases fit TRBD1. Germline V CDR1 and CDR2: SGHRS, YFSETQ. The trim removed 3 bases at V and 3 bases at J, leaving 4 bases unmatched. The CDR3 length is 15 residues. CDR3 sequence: CASSYGTGNGNTIYF. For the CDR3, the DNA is TGCGCCAGCAGCTACGGGACAGGGAATGGAAACACCATATATTTT.